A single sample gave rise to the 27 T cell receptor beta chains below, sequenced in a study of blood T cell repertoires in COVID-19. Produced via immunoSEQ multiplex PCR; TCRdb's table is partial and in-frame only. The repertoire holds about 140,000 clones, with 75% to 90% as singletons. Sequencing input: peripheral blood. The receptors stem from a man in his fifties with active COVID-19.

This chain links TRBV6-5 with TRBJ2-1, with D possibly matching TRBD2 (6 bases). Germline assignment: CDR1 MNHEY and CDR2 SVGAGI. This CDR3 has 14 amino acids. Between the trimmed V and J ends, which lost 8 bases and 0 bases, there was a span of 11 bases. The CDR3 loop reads CASSPGSSYNEQFF. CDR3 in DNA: TGTGCCAGCTCCCCCGGGAGCTCCTACAATGAGCAGTTCTTC.

In nucleotides, the CDR3 is TGTGCCAGCTATCACAGGGGCCAACTGTTTTTT. Translating gives CASYHRGQLFF. The rearrangement joins TRBV6-5 to TRBJ1-4; 7 bases line up with TRBD1. CDR1 MNHEY and CDR2 SVGAGI come from the germline V gene. This CDR3 spans 11 amino acids. The V segment lost 8 bases and the J segment 12 bases; nucleotides outside the gene matches: 6.

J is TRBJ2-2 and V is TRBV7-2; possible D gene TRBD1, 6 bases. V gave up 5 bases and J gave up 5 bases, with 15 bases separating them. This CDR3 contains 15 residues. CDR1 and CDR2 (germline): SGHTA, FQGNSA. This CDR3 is CASSPGQRITGELFF. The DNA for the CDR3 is TGTGCCAGCAGCCCTGGACAGCGGATTACCGGGGAGCTGTTTTTT.

The DNA for the CDR3 is TGTGCCAGTAGTGGCAGGGTACAAGAGACCCAGTACTTC. It is translated as CASSGRVQETQYF. V usage is TRBV19 and J usage is TRBJ2-5; a weak D match, TRBD1 (5 bases). Deletions cut 5 bases from V and 2 bases from J, with 9 bases between. Germline-derived CDR1 and CDR2 are LNHDA and SQIVND (reference sequence). This CDR3 is built from 13 residues. Filled out from reference TRBV19 and TRBJ2-5, the complete variable domain reads DGGITQSPKYLFRKEGQNVTLSCEQNLNHDAMYWYRQDPGQGLRLIYYSQIVNDFQKGDIAEGYSVSREKKESFPLTVTSAQKNPTAFYLCASSGRVQETQYFGPGTRLLVL.

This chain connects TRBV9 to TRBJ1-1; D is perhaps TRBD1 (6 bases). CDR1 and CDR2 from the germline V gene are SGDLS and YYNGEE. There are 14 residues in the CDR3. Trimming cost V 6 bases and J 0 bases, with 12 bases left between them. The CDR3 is CASTPGGMNTEAFF. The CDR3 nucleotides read TGTGCCAGCACCCCGGGGGGCATGAACACTGAAGCTTTCTTT.

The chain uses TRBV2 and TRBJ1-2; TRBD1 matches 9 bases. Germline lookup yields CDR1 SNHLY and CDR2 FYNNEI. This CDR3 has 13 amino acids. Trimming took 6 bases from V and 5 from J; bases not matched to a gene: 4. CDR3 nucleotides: TGTGCCAGCAGGCCCGGGACAGGGTATGGCTACACCTTC. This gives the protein CASRPGTGYGYTF.

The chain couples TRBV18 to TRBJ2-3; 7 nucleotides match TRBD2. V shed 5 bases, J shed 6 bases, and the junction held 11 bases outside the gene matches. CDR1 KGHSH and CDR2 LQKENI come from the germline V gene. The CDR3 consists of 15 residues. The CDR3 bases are TGTGCCAGCTCAACGGGAACGGGGGGAACGGATACGCAGTATTTT. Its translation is CASSTGTGGTDTQYF.

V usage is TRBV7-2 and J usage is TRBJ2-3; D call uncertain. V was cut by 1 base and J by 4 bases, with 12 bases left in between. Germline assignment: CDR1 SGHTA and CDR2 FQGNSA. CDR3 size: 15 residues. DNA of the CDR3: TGTGCCAGCAGCTTAGACAGCCTCCGTCCAGATACGCAGTATTTT. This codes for CASSLDSLRPDTQYF.

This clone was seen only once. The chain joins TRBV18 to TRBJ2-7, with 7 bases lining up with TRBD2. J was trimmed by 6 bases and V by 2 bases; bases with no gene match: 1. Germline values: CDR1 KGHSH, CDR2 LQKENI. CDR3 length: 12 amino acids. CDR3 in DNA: TGTGCCAGCTCACCAGGGGAGGGCGAGCAGTACTTC. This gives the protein CASSPGEGEQYF.

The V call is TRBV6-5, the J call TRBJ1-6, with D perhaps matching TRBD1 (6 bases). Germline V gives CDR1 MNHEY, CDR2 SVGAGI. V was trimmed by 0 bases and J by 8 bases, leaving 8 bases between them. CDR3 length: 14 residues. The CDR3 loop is CASSYSWGHSPLHF. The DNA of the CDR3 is TGTGCCAGCAGTTACTCATGGGGGCATTCACCCCTCCACTTT.

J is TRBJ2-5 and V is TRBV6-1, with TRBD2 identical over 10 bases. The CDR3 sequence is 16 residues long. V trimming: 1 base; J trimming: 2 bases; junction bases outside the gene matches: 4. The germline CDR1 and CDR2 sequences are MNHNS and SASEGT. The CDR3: CASSEGQAGGQETQYF. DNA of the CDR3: TGTGCCAGCAGTGAAGGCCAAGCGGGGGGGCAAGAGACCCAGTACTTC.

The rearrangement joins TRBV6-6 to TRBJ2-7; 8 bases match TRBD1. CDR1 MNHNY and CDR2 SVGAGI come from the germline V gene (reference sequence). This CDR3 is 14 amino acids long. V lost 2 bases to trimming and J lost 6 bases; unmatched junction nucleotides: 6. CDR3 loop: CASSYPGQGVEQYF. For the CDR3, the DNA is TGTGCCAGCAGTTACCCTGGACAGGGAGTCGAGCAGTACTTC.

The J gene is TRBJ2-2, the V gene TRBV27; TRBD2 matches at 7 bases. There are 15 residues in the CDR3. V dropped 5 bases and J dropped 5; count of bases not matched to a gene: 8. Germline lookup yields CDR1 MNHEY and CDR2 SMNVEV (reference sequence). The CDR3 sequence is CASSPRGRGTGELFF. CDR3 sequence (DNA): TGTGCCAGCAGTCCCCGAGGGCGGGGGACCGGGGAGCTGTTTTTT.

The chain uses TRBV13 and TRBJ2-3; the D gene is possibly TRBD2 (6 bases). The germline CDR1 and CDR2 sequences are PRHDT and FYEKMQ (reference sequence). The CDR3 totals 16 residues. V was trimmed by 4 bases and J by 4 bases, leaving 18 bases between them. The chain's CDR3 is CASSSGWGVAADTQYF. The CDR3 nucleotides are TGTGCCAGCAGCTCCGGTTGGGGGGTGGCCGCAGATACGCAGTATTTT. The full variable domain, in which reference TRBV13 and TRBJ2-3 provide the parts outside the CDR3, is AAGVIQSPRHLIKEKRETATLKCYPIPRHDTVYWYQQGPGQDPQFLISFYEKMQSDKGSIPDRFSAQQFSDYHSELNMSSLELGDSALYFCASSSGWGVAADTQYFGPGTRLTVL.

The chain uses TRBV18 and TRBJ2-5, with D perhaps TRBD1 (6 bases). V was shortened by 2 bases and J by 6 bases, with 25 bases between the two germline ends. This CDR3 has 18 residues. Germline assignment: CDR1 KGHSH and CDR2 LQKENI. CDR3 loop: CASSPGRDTHKRGQTQYF. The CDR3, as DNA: TGTGCCAGCTCACCAGGTAGGGACACCCACAAACGAGGCCAGACCCAGTACTTC.

CDR3 sequence reads: CASSDPGQGLNEQFF. The CDR3 DNA follows: TGTGCCAGCAGTGACCCAGGACAGGGTTTGAATGAGCAGTTCTTC. The V gene is TRBV6-4, the J gene TRBJ2-1, with 8 bases matching TRBD1. The CDR3 loop spans 15 amino acids. After removal of 2 bases from V and 7 bases from J, the junction contained 7 bases not matched to a gene. The germline V gene encodes CDR1 MRHNA and CDR2 SNTAGT.

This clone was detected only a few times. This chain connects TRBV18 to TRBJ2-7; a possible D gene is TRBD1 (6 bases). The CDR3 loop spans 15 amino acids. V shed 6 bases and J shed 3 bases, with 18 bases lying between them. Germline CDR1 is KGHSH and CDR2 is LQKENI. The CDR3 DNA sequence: TGTGCCAGCTCCCCCATAGGGACATCGATCTACGAGCAGTACTTC. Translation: CASSPIGTSIYEQYF.

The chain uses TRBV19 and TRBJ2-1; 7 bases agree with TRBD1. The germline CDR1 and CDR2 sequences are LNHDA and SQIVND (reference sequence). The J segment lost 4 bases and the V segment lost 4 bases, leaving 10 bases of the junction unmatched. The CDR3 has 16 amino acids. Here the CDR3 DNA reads TGTGCCAGTAGTAATCCGGGGACAGCTTATTACAATGAGCAGTTCTTC. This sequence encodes CASSNPGTAYYNEQFF.

This chain's CDR3 is CASSPRPLTYSLSYNEQFF. The CDR3 region has the DNA TGTGCCAGCAGCCCCCGCCCGCTAACCTACAGCCTCTCCTACAATGAGCAGTTCTTC. The chain carries TRBV9 and TRBJ2-1, with D unresolved. The germline V gene has CDR1 SGDLS and CDR2 YYNGEE. V lost 4 bases, J lost 0 bases, and 23 bases lay in between. The CDR3 sequence is 19 residues long.

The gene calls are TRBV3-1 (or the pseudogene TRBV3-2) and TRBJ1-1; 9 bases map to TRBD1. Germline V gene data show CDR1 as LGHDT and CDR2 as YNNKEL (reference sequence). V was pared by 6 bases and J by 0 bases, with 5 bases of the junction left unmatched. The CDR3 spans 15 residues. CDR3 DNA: TGTGCCAGCAGTAGGACAGGGGTAATGAACACTGAAGCTTTCTTT. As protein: CASSRTGVMNTEAFF.

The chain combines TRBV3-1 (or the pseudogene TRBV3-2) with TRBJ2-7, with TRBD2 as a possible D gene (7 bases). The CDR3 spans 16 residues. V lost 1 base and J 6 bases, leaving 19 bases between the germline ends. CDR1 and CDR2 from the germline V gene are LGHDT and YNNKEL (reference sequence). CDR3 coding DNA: TGTGCCAGCAGCCAAGCCCCCTTTGGGAGGGGGGGCGAGCAGTACTTC. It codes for CASSQAPFGRGGEQYF.

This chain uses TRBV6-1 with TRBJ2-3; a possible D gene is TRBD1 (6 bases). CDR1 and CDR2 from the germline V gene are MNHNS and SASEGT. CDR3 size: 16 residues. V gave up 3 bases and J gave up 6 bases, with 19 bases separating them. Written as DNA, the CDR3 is TGTGCCAGCAGTGATACAGGGACCGGGGAGTGGGATACGCAGTATTTT. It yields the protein CASSDTGTGEWDTQYF.

In DNA, the CDR3 is TGTGCCACCAGTGACGGGGGACTAGCGGGGGGCGAGACCCAGTACTTC. Translated, it gives CATSDGGLAGGETQYF. The chain carries TRBV24-1 and TRBJ2-5, with TRBD2 matching 15 bases. Trimming at V came to 4 bases and at J to 5 bases, leaving 4 bases not matched to a gene. Germline V gives CDR1 KGHDR, CDR2 SFDVKD. The CDR3 has 16 amino acids.

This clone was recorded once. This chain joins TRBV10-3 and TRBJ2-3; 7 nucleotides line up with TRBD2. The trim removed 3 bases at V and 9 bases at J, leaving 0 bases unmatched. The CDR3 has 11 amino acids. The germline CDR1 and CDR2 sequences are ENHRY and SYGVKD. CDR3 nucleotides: TGTGCCATCAGTGACGGGGGGACGCAGTATTTT. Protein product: CAISDGGTQYF.

CDR3 in amino acids: CASTRRAGSFGYTF. Here the CDR3 DNA reads TGCGCCAGCACCCGGAGGGCAGGGAGTTTTGGCTACACCTTC. The rearrangement joins TRBV10-1 to TRBJ1-2; tentatively, D is TRBD1 (5 bases). Per germline, CDR1 WNHNN and CDR2 SYGVQD (reference sequence). The CDR3 contains 14 residues. Trimming stripped 7 bases from V and 7 bases from J, with 19 bases between.

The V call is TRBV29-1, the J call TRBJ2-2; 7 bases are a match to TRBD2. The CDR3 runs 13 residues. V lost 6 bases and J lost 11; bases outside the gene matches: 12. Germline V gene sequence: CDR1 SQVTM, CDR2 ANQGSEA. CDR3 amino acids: CSVTSTGGIELFF. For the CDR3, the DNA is TGCAGCGTGACCTCGACGGGGGGTATTGAGCTGTTTTTT.

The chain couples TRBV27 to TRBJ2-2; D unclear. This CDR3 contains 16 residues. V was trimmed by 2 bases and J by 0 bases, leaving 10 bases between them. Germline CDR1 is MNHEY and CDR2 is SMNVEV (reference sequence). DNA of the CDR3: TGTGCCAGCAGTTTAATTACATTTGCGAACACCGGGGAGCTGTTTTTT. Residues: CASSLITFANTGELFF.